This passage covers 15 T cell receptor beta chains from one sample sequenced in a study of naive and memory T cell subsets. Study-wide results and limits: Naive repertoires, especially CD8, held a few larger clonotypes, possibly memory cells re-expressing CD45RA.

Two oligonucleotides, mixed equimolar, formed the beta constant-region primer covering TRBC1 and TRBC2. Four rounds of PCR amplified the ligated cDNA using nested alpha and beta constant-region primers plus SP2. TCRdb recomputed calls from the UMI-ligation and nested PCR reads with MiXCR, one row per CDR3 protein. Here the sample spans some 110,000 distinct CDR3 sequences, roughly 15% being singletons. Their target antigens are unknown. The specimen was naive CD8+ T cells from blood. These receptor sequences come from a human donor in good health.

This clonotype was counted between two and nine times. As DNA, the CDR3 is TGTGCCAGTAGATCCCCCGACTACAGGCTCTACAATGAGCAGTTCTTC. Translating gives CASRSPDYRLYNEQFF. The chain uses TRBV19 and TRBJ2-1, with D perhaps given as TRBD1 or TRBD2 (5 bases each). This CDR3 region has 16 residues. Germline CDR1 LNHDA, CDR2 SQIVND (reference sequence). The V end lost 6 bases, the J end lost 3 bases, and 18 bases lay between the germline ends.

There are many counts of this clonotype. This chain connects TRBV11-1 to TRBJ1-1; no firm D call. The CDR3 extends over 11 amino acids. Germline V gene lookup returns CDR1 SGHAT and CDR2 FQDESV (reference sequence). V was clipped by 6 bases and J by 1 base, with 3 bases between them. CDR3 residues: CASRENTEAFF. The DNA of the CDR3 is TGTGCCAGCAGGGAGAACACTGAAGCTTTCTTT.

This clonotype was seen repeatedly, ten times or more. This chain links TRBV12-3 or TRBV12-4 with TRBJ1-5, with a tentative D call TRBD1 (6 bases). The CDR3 covers 15 residues. V was clipped by 0 bases and J by 7 bases, with 13 bases between them. This chain's CDR3 is CASSLALGGSQPQHF. The DNA for the CDR3 is TGTGCCAGCAGTTTAGCGCTAGGGGGATCCCAGCCCCAGCATTTT.

The chain is built from TRBV27 and TRBJ2-7, with D perhaps matching TRBD1 or TRBD2 (5 bases each). Trimming removed 8 bases from V and 0 bases from J, with 11 bases in between. Germline CDR1 and CDR2: MNHEY and SMNVEV (reference sequence). This CDR3 region has 13 residues. CDR3 nucleotides: TGTGCCAGCTCGCACGGGACCTCCTACGAGCAGTACTTC. Protein sequence: CASSHGTSYEQYF.

The chain joins TRBV4-3 to TRBJ2-1; no reliable D call. CDR1 is LGHNA and CDR2 is YSLEER in the germline V gene. Between the trimmed V and J ends, which lost 4 bases and 4 bases, there was a span of 8 bases. The CDR3 contains 13 residues. The CDR3 is CASSREKYNEQFF. The CDR3 DNA reads as TGCGCCAGCAGCCGAGAAAAGTACAATGAGCAGTTCTTC.

The genes are TRBV14 and TRBJ2-7; the match to TRBD1 covers 8 bases. V trimming: 0 bases; J trimming: 2 bases; junction bases outside the gene matches: 6. This CDR3 has 16 amino acids. Germline CDR1 SGHDN, CDR2 FVKESK. The CDR3 nucleotides are TGTGCCAGCAGCCAAGATATCGGGACAGGTACCTACGAGCAGTACTTC. Translation: CASSQDIGTGTYEQYF.

The CDR3 here is CASSLDRDRGHTEAFF. In nucleotides, the CDR3 is TGTGCCAGCTCACTCGACCGGGACAGGGGGCATACTGAAGCTTTCTTT. The chain links TRBV18 to TRBJ1-1; 12 bases align to TRBD1. From germline, CDR1 is KGHSH and CDR2 LQKENI. The V segment lost 4 bases and the J segment 5 bases; nucleotides outside the gene matches: 8. This CDR3 contains 16 residues.

This clonotype was seen ten or more times. V usage is TRBV29-1 and J usage is TRBJ1-3; tentatively, D is TRBD1 (6 bases). The CDR3 is made up of 15 amino acids. From germline, CDR1 is SQVTM and CDR2 ANQGSEA. The V end was cut by 7 bases, the J end by 0 bases, with 16 bases between. CDR3 coding DNA: TGCAGCGCCAGACCCACAGGGACCTCTGGAAACACCATATATTTT. Its translation is CSARPTGTSGNTIYF.

This clonotype was counted a few times. The J gene is TRBJ1-1, the V gene TRBV24-1, with 8 bases lining up with TRBD1. This CDR3 spans 12 amino acids. Trimming removed 6 bases from V and 6 bases from J; junction bases left unmatched: 2. Germline CDR1 and CDR2: KGHDR and SFDVKD. For the CDR3, the DNA is TGTGCCACCAGTAACAGGGGGGCTGAAGCTTTCTTT. It codes for CATSNRGAEAFF.

This clonotype showed up many times. CDR3 in amino acids: CSARLAPTTGANVLTF. As DNA, the CDR3 is TGCAGTGCTAGACTAGCGCCCACCACTGGGGCCAACGTCCTGACTTTC. The chain combines TRBV20-1 with TRBJ2-6; maybe TRBD2 (6 bases). The length of the CDR3 is 16 residues. Germline loops: CDR1 DFQATT, CDR2 SNEGSKA (reference sequence). The V and J ends lost 2 bases and 2 bases respectively, with 13 bases between them.

This chain links TRBV20-1 with TRBJ2-1, with D possibly matching TRBD2 (5 bases). V lost 0 bases to trimming and J lost 0 bases, with 15 bases between them. Per the germline V gene, CDR1 is DFQATT and CDR2 is SNEGSKA (reference sequence). The CDR3 runs 17 residues. For the CDR3, the DNA is TGCAGTGCTAGAGAGAGCGGACTCCCCTCCTCCTACAATGAGCAGTTCTTC. As protein: CSARESGLPSSYNEQFF.

The chain combines TRBV4-3 with TRBJ2-7; 7 bases fit TRBD1. CDR1 and CDR2 (germline): LGHNA, YSLEER. The length of the CDR3 is 17 residues. The V and J ends lost 3 bases and 2 bases, in that order; junction bases with no gene match: 13. CDR3 coding DNA: TGCGCCAGCAGCCACTTACCGAACCGGGACAGTGCCTACGAGCAGTACTTC. It is translated as CASSHLPNRDSAYEQYF.

On this clonotype itself: At one end, the junction sequence differs from germline, possibly due to a read error. This chain uses TRBV13 with TRBJ1-2; TRBD1 matches 9 bases. The length of the CDR3 is 15 residues. The germline gives CDR1 PRHDT, CDR2 FYEKMQ (reference sequence). CDR3 sequence: CTSRGTGGLNYGYTF. The CDR3 DNA reads as TGTACCAGCAGGGGAACAGGGGGCCTTAACTATGGCTACACCTTC.

Many counts were recorded for this clonotype. This rearrangement joins TRBV7-3 to TRBJ2-1, with TRBD1 identical over 8 bases. From germline, CDR1 is SGHTA and CDR2 FQGTGA. The J segment lost 7 bases and the V segment lost 4 bases, leaving 9 bases of the junction unmatched. This CDR3 spans 15 amino acids. CDR3 sequence: CASSSGQGRDNEQFF. For the CDR3, the DNA is TGTGCCAGCAGCTCCGGACAGGGTAGGGATAATGAGCAGTTCTTC.

The CDR3 nucleotides read TGTGCCAGCAGTGAAGGGAACAGGGCCTACGAGCAGTACTTC. This gives the protein CASSEGNRAYEQYF. V usage is TRBV2 and J usage is TRBJ2-7; tentatively, D is TRBD1 (6 bases). Trimming cost V 1 base and J 2 bases, with 9 bases left between them. Per germline, CDR1 SNHLY and CDR2 FYNNEI. CDR3 size: 14 residues.